This T cell receptor (beta chain) comes out of a study of blood T cell repertoires in COVID-19. On the study more broadly: PBMCs, B-cell-depleted T cells, or T cells were the source of the cDNA or gDNA that made up the material.

Individuals aged roughly 18 to 95 years were recruited from some 26 US areas. All exposed participants met a person with COVID-19 within 2 weeks before entering the study. As handled by the study authors: Reference gene primer amplification gave estimated nucleated cell counts. Method: immunoSEQ multiplex PCR; TCRdb's copy keeps in-frame clones and lacks some. The V and J calls and the clone size are those of that table, but D and trimming were determined from the DNA. Seen here are some 300,000 clones, around nine tenths observed once, and the top ten hold 2.9%. The V gene's germline CDR1 is ENHRY and CDR2 SYGVKD. The length of the CDR3 is 14 residues. V shed 0 bases and J 13 bases; nucleotides not matched to a gene: 8.

Sequencing was carried out using PBMCs or T cells enriched from blood (not recorded which). The rearrangement links TRBV10-3 to TRBJ2-2, with 7 bases matching TRBD1. This TCR came from a woman in her forties or fifties who had been exposed to COVID-19. The CDR3, as DNA: TGTGCCATCAGTGAGTCCTACAGACAGGGTTGGCTGTTTTTT. Encoded protein: CAISESYRQGWLFF.